This T cell receptor beta chain was observed in a study of T cell repertoires in cytomegalovirus infection. Background on the study: It was recently identified HLA-C-restricted and well-studied HLA-B-restricted CMV epitopes that the study used. Both a matching HLA type and CMV infection were indicated by public TCR beta signatures.

TCRdb re-analysed the reads in MiXCR, keeping a single row per CDR3 protein. The sample has 570,000 or so distinct CDR3 sequences; 35% to 50% are singletons. A few counts support this clonotype. What it recognizes is unknown. The germline gives CDR1 LGHNT, CDR2 FRNRAP. The CDR3 covers 14 residues. V lost 9 bases to trimming and J lost 4 bases, with 19 bases between them. This sequence was found in a human donor in good health (CMV status not recorded). Some clones in this sample may be carry-over from other donors' samples. V is TRBV12-5 and J is TRBJ2-7, with D unresolved. Sequenced here: cultured PBMCs, sampled from culture after CMV antigen stimulation. CDR3 DNA sequence: TGTGCTAGCCGGACGGATAACCCCCTTTACGAGCAGTACTTC. It encodes CASRTDNPLYEQYF. The whole variable domain, filled in from reference TRBV12-5 and TRBJ2-7, reads DARVTQTPRHKVTEMGQEVTMRCQPILGHNTVFWYRQTMMQGLELLAYFRNRAPLDDSGMPKDRFSAEMPDATLATLKIQPSEPRDSAVYFCASRTDNPLYEQYFGPGTRLTVT.